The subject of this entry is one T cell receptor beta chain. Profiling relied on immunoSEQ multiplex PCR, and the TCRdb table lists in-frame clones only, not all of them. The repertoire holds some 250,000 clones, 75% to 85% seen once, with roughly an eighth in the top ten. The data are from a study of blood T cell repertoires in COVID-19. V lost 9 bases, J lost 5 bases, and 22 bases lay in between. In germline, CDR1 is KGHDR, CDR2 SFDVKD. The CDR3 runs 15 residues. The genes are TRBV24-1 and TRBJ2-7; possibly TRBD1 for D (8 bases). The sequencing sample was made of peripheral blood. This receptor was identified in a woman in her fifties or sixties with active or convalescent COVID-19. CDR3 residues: CATGSGGQGRDEQYF. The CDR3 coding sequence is TGTGCCACCGGGTCGGGAGGACAGGGAAGGGACGAGCAGTACTTC.